This T cell receptor beta chain was obtained from a study of graft-versus-host responses after intestinal transplantation. About the research overall: Each recipient received a multivisceral, liver-intestinal, or isolated intestinal graft.

TCRdb keeps only in-frame clones here, not all; method: immunoSEQ multiplex PCR. The table records tens of thousands of clones, roughly 89% of them present only once. The CDR3 has 17 amino acids. Germline assignment: CDR1 SGHTA and CDR2 FQGTGA. V shed 2 bases and J shed 3 bases, with 18 bases lying between them. The sequence came from a human patient who received an intestinal transplant, so some T cells may come from the graft donor. This material consisted of PBMCs, taken roughly 120 days after intestinal transplantation. The gene calls are TRBV7-3 and TRBJ2-3; D may be TRBD2 (6 bases). The CDR3 DNA reads TGTGCCAGCAGCTTACCCCCGGAAGAGGGAGGAACAGATACGCAGTATTTT. Its translation: CASSLPPEEGGTDTQYF.